The clone carrying this TCR beta chain occurred once. Antigen: not known. Incorporated into the TCR beta cDNA libraries were unique molecular identifiers, which served to reduce PCR and sequencing biases. TCRdb re-called the PCR reads through MiXCR, storing one row per CDR3 protein. The repertoire consists of a few hundred thousand distinct CDR3 sequences, with roughly 34% occurring once and the leading ten covering under 7%. The record originates from a study of post-analysis software for immune sequencing data. Across the whole study: As for disease course, relapsing-remitting, secondary progressive and progressive-relapsing multiple sclerosis were all included. Overall study findings and caveats: Normalized Chao1 diversity was significantly lower in multiple sclerosis patients than in controls. Samples prepared in the same batch strongly co-clustered by F measure. Roughly 5 TRBV segments, TRBV5-6, TRBV5-1 and TRBV20-1 among them, were found more frequent in patients than controls.

The length of the CDR3 is 15 residues. With 2 bases removed from V and 0 bases from J, the gap between germline ends came to 9 bases. Germline loops: CDR1 SEHNR, CDR2 FQNEAQ (reference sequence). The TCR comes from a girl under 18 with multiple sclerosis. Sequencing input: blood. The chain links TRBV7-9 to TRBJ2-3; D may be TRBD2 (6 bases). Here the CDR3 reads CASSLTGESTDTQYF. CDR3 coding DNA: TGTGCCAGCAGCTTAACGGGGGAAAGCACAGATACGCAGTATTTT.